This entry lists 8 T cell receptor beta chains sequenced from one sample in a study of cytomegalovirus exposure and HLA in healthy donors. The primer mix had 60 Vbeta and 13 Jbeta primers. Measured with immunoSEQ multiplex PCR; TCRdb has only the in-frame clones, and not every one. The table records 200,000 to 250,000 clones, approximately 80% of them present only once. Sequenced input: PBMCs. The receptors derive from a young man in good health and CMV-seronegative.

The chain couples TRBV18 to TRBJ2-7; 7 nucleotides match TRBD1. With V trimmed by 6 bases and J by 6 bases, 8 bases remained unmatched. Germline V gene sequence: CDR1 KGHSH, CDR2 LQKENI. The CDR3 is made up of 13 amino acids. CDR3: CASSQGVTGEQYF. The CDR3, as DNA: TGTGCCAGCTCCCAGGGGGTTACGGGCGAGCAGTACTTC.

V and J are TRBV7-6 and TRBJ2-7, with 8 bases matching TRBD2. Trimming at V came to 0 bases and at J to 2 bases, leaving 3 bases not matched to a gene. Germline V gene data show CDR1 as SGHVS and CDR2 as FNYEAQ. The CDR3 has 15 residues. CDR3 residues: CASSLALAGTYEQYF. The CDR3 DNA is TGTGCCAGCAGCTTAGCCTTAGCGGGGACCTACGAGCAGTACTTC.

V and J are TRBV19 and TRBJ1-6; 7 nucleotides line up with TRBD1. The V gene end was trimmed by 6 bases and the J gene end by 7 bases; junction bases not matched to a gene: 6. CDR1 is LNHDA, CDR2 SQIVND, per germline (reference sequence). The CDR3 length is 14 residues. The CDR3: CASRVRDSNSPLHF. In DNA, the CDR3 is TGTGCCAGTAGAGTCCGGGACAGCAATTCACCCCTCCACTTT. The full variable domain, its missing parts supplied by reference TRBV19 and TRBJ1-6, is DGGITQSPKYLFRKEGQNVTLSCEQNLNHDAMYWYRQDPGQGLRLIYYSQIVNDFQKGDIAEGYSVSREKKESFPLTVTSAQKNPTAFYLCASRVRDSNSPLHFGNGTRLTVT.

This chain links TRBV28 with TRBJ2-7; 9 bases map to TRBD2. The CDR3 is 16 residues long. The germline gives CDR1 MDHEN, CDR2 SYDVKM. V was pared by 6 bases and J by 3 bases, with 12 bases of the junction left unmatched. The CDR3 DNA reads TGTGCCAGCAGACTACACGGCGGGGGGGCAGTCTACGAGCAGTACTTC. Translation: CASRLHGGGAVYEQYF.

The gene calls are TRBV6-5 and TRBJ2-7; 7 bases are shared with TRBD1. The V gene's germline CDR1 is MNHEY and CDR2 SVGAGI. CDR3 size: 13 residues. Trimming removed 5 bases from V and 4 bases from J; junction bases left unmatched: 5. The CDR3 protein is CASSPGQTYEQYF. DNA of the CDR3: TGTGCCAGCAGTCCGGGACAGACATACGAGCAGTACTTC.

The chain has TRBV28 and TRBJ2-2; a possible D gene is TRBD2 (5 bases). Germline lookup yields CDR1 MDHEN and CDR2 SYDVKM. Trimming took 5 bases from V and 3 from J, leaving 10 bases between them. CDR3 length: 14 residues. The CDR3: CASSLPRDTGELFF. The CDR3 coding sequence is TGTGCCAGCAGTCTCCCGAGGGACACCGGGGAGCTGTTTTTT.

The rearrangement joins TRBV19 to TRBJ1-1, with D possibly TRBD1 on 5 matching bases. Trimming took 5 bases from V and 1 from J, leaving 23 bases between them. The germline CDR1 and CDR2 sequences are LNHDA and SQIVND (reference sequence). The CDR3 loop spans 18 amino acids. CDR3 region: CASSWLDRPPQRNTEAFF. The CDR3 DNA follows: TGTGCCAGTAGTTGGCTTGACAGACCTCCCCAGAGGAACACTGAAGCTTTCTTT.

This clone was seen only once. This chain uses TRBV27 with TRBJ1-1; 7 bases fit TRBD1. Germline lookup yields CDR1 MNHEY and CDR2 SMNVEV (reference sequence). The J segment lost 5 bases and the V segment lost 6 bases, leaving 6 bases of the junction unmatched. The CDR3 consists of 13 residues. CDR3 sequence (DNA): TGTGCCAGCAGGATAGGGGGCTCAACTGAAGCTTTCTTT. This gives the protein CASRIGGSTEAFF.